The sequence of this TCR beta chain was determined in a study of early T cells in non-severe SARS-CoV-2 infection. V gave up 3 bases and J gave up 0 bases, with 13 bases separating them. The length of the CDR3 is 16 residues. The germline CDR1 and CDR2 sequences are SGHKS and YYEKEE (reference sequence). Tagging with unique molecular identifiers was applied to individual cDNA molecules. TCRdb re-called the 5' RACE reads with MiXCR, one entry per CDR3 protein. The table shows more than 65,000 distinct CDR3 sequences, with 4% to 6% occurring only once. Sequences were derived from whole blood, sampled at baseline. V usage is TRBV5-5 and J usage is TRBJ1-3, with D unclear. This clonotype was obtained from an adult who was a healthcare worker with PCR-confirmed SARS-CoV-2 infection or an uninfected control (not recorded which). The donor label of this sample is uncertain. CDR3 coding DNA: TGTGCCAGCAGCTCCGACACCAGCATCTCTGGAAACACCATATATTTT. This codes for CASSSDTSISGNTIYF.